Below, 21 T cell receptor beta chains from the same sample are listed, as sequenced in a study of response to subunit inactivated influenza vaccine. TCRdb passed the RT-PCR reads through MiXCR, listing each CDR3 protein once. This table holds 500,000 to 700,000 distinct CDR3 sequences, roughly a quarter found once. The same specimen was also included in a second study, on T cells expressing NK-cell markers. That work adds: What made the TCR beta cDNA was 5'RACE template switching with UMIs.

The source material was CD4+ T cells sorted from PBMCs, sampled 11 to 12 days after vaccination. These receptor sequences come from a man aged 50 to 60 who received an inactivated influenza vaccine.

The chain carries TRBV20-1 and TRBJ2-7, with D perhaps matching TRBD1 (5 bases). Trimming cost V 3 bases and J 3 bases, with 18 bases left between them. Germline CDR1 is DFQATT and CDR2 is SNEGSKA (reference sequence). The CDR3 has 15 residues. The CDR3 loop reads CSARPLNSRDYEQYF. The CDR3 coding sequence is TGCAGTGCTAGGCCCCTTAATAGCAGGGACTACGAGCAGTACTTC.

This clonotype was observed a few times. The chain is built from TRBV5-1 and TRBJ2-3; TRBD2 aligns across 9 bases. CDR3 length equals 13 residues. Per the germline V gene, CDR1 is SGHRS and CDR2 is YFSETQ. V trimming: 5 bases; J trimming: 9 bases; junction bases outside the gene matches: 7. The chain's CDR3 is CASSSSGRNTQYF. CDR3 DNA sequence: TGCGCCAGCAGTTCGAGCGGGAGGAACACGCAGTATTTT.

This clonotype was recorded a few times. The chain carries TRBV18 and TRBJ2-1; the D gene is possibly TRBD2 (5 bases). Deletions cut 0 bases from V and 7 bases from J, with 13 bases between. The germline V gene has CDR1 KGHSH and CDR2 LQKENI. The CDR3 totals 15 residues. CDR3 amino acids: CASSPPTGSGNEQFF. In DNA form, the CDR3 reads TGTGCCAGCTCACCACCCACGGGGTCCGGAAATGAGCAGTTCTTC.

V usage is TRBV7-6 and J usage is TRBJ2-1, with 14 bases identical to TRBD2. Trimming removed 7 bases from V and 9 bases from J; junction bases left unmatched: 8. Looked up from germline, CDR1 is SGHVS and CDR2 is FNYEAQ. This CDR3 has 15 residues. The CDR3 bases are TGTGCCAGCACAGGACTAGCGGGAGGTGTTAGTGAGCAGTTCTTC. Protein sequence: CASTGLAGGVSEQFF.

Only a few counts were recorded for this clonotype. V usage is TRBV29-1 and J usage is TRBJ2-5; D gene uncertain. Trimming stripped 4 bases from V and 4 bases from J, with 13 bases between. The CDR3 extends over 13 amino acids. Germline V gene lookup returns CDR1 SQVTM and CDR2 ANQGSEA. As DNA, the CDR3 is TGCAGCGTTGCGATGGAGCTGGGAGAGACCCAGTACTTC. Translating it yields CSVAMELGETQYF.

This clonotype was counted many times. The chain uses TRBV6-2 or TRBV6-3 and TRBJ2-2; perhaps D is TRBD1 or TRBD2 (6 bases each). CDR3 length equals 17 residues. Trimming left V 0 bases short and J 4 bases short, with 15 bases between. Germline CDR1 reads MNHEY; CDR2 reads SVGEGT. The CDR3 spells CASSYSKGGLSTGELFF. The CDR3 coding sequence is TGTGCCAGCAGTTACTCCAAAGGGGGACTTTCCACCGGGGAGCTGTTTTTT.

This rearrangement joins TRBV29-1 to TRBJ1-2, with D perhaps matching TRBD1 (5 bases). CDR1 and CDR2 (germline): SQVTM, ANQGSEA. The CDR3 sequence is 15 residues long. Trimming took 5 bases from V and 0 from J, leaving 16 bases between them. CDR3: CSVQTGSITNYGYTF. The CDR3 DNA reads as TGCAGCGTTCAAACAGGAAGCATAACTAACTATGGCTACACCTTC.

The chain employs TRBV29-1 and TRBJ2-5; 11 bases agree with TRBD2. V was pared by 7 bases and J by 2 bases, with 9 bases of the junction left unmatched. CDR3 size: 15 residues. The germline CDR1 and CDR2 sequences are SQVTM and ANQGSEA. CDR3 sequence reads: CSAAPGTSGQETQYF. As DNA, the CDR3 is TGCAGCGCCGCGCCGGGGACTAGCGGTCAAGAGACCCAGTACTTC.

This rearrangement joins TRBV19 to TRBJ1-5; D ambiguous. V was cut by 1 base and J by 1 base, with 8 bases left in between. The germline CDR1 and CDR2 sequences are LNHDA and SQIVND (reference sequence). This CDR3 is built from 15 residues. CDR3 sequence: CASSIGSGSNQPQHF. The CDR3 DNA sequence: TGTGCCAGTAGTATAGGTTCGGGGAGCAATCAGCCCCAGCATTTT.

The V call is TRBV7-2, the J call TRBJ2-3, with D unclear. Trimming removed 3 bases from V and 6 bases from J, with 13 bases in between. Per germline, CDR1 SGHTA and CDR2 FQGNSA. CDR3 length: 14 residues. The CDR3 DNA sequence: TGTGCCAGCAGCTTTACGGGTTTGGGCGATACGCAGTATTTT. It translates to CASSFTGLGDTQYF.

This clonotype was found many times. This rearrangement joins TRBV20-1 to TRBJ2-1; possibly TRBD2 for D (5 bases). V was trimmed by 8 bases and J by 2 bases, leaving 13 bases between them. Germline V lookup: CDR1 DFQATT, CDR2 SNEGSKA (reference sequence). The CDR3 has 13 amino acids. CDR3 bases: TGCAGTAGTTCGAGCGGTACCTACAATGAGCAGTTCTTC. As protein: CSSSSGTYNEQFF.

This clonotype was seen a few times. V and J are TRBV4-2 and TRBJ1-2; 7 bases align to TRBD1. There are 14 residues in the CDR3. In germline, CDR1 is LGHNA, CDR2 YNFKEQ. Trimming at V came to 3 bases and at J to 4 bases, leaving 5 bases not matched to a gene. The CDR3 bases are TGTGCCAGCAGCCAGGGACAGCGGGGCTATGGCTACACCTTC. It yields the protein CASSQGQRGYGYTF.

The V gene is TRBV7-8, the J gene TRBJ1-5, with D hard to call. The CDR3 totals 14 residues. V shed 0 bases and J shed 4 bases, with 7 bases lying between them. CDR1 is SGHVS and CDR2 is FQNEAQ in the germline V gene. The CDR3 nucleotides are TGTGCCAGCAGCTTAGCGGTGGGGAATCAGCCCCAGCATTTT. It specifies CASSLAVGNQPQHF.

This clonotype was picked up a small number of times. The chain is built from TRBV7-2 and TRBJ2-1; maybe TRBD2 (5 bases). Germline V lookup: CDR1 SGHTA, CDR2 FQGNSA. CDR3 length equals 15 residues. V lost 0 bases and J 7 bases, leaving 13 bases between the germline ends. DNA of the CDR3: TGTGCCAGCAGCTTAGCGGGAGCGTGGGAGAATGAGCAGTTCTTC. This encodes CASSLAGAWENEQFF. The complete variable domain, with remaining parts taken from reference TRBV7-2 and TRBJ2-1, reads GAGVSQSPSNKVTEKGKDVELRCDPISGHTALYWYRQSLGQGLEFLIYFQGNSAPDKSGLPSDRFSAERTGGSVSTLTIQRTQQEDSAVYLCASSLAGAWENEQFFGPGTRLTVL.

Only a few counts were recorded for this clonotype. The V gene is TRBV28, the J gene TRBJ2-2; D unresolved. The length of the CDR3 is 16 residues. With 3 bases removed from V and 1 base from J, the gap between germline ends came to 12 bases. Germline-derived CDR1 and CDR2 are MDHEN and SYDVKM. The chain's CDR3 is CASSFSRTRNTGELFF. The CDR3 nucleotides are TGTGCCAGCAGTTTTTCTAGGACGCGGAACACCGGGGAGCTGTTTTTT.

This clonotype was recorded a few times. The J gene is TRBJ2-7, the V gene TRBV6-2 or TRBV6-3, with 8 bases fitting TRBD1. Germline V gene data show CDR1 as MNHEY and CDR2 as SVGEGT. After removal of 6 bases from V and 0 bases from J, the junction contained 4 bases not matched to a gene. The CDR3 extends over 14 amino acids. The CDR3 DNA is TGTGCCAGCAGAAGGACAGGGACCTCCTACGAGCAGTACTTC. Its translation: CASRRTGTSYEQYF.

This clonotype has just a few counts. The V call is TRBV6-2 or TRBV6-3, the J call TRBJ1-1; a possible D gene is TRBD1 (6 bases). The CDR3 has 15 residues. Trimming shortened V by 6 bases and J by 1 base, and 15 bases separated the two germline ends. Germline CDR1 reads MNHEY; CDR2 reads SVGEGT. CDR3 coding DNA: TGTGCCAGCAGCTATAGGGGGAAACAGAACACTGAAGCTTTCTTT. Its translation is CASSYRGKQNTEAFF.

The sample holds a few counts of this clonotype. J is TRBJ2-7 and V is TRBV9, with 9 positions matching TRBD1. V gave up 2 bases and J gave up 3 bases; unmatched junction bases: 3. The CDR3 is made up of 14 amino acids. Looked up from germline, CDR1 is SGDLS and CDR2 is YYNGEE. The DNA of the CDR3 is TGTGCCAGCAGCGTTGGGACAGGGCACTACGAGCAGTACTTC. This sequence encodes CASSVGTGHYEQYF.

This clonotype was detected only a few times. The CDR3 DNA sequence: TGTGCCAGCAACCATCCGGGGGGTAGCGCCAGTACGCAGTATTTT. It yields the protein CASNHPGGSASTQYF. The V gene is TRBV7-2, the J gene TRBJ2-3; 7 bases are shared with TRBD2. Trimming removed 7 bases from V and 8 bases from J; junction bases left unmatched: 15. This CDR3 contains 15 residues. Germline assignment: CDR1 SGHTA and CDR2 FQGNSA.

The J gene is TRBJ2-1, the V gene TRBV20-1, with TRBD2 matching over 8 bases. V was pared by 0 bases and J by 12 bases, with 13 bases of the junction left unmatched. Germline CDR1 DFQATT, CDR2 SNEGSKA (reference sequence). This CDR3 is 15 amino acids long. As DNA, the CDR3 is TGCAGTGCTAGAGATTTAGGCAGGGGCGGGGGGTTGCAGTTCTTC. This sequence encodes CSARDLGRGGGLQFF.

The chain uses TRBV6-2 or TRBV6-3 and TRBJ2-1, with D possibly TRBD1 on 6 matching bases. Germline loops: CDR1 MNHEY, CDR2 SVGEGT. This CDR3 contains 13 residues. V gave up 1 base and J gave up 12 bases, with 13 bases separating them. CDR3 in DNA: TGTGCCAGCAGTTACTTAGGGGGTATGGGGCAGTTCTTC. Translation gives CASSYLGGMGQFF.